This TCR beta chain is drawn from a study of sequential checkpoint blockade in melanoma. Whole-study context: First-line arms were nivolumab then ipilimumab, or the reverse, randomized 1:1.

This table comes from immunoSEQ multiplex PCR, and its TCRdb copy is limited to in-frame clones, with some not included. This sample has 7,000 to 9,500 clones, with roughly a quarter found just once. V gave up 3 bases and J gave up 7 bases; unmatched junction bases: 7. This CDR3 is built from 14 residues. Germline assignment: CDR1 MGHRA and CDR2 YSYEKL. The treatment: randomized to nivolumab then ipilimumab (arm A) or the reverse (arm B). The sample consisted of tumor tissue (inferred from file names), taken from a patient given nivolumab and ipilimumab in sequence. This clonotype was obtained from a human donor with melanoma. V and J are TRBV4-1 and TRBJ2-7; TRBD2 agrees at 9 bases. CDR3 in amino acids: CASSHLAGLREQYF. The CDR3 DNA reads TGCGCCAGCAGCCACCTAGCGGGGCTTCGAGAGCAGTACTTC.